This TCR beta chain is from a study of blood T cells in healthy people across ages. This CDR3 has 14 amino acids. The V gene lost 0 bases and the J gene lost 7 bases, with 13 bases spanning the gap. The germline gives CDR1 DFQATT, CDR2 SNEGSKA (reference sequence). Through a sample-barcoded 5' primer and a J-beta primer mix, a second PCR was run for roughly 6 to 12 cycles. Each CDR3 protein is one row after TCRdb ran MiXCR on the 5' RACE reads. The sample has hundreds of thousands of distinct CDR3 sequences; less than 35% are singletons. This clonotype appeared many times. The source of this sequence is a woman at least 80 years old in good health. The specimen sequenced was blood. The chain couples TRBV20-1 to TRBJ1-5, with D hard to call. The CDR3 bases are TGCAGTGCTAGAGAGGCCCCGTTTGGGCAGCCCCAGCATTTT. This gives the protein CSAREAPFGQPQHF.